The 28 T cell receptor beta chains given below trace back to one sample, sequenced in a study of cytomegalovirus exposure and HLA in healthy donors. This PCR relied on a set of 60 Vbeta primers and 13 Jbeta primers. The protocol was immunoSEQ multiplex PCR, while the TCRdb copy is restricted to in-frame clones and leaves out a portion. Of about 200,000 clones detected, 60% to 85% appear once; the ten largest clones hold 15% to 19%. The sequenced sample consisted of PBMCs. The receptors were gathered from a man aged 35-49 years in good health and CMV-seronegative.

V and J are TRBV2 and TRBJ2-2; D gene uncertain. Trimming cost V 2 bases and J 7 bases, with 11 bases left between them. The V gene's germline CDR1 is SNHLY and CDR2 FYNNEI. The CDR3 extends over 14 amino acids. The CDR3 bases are TGTGCCAGCAGTGAATCCTCGAGTGACGGGGAGCTGTTTTTT. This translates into CASSESSSDGELFF. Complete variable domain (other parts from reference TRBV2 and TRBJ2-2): EPEVTQTPSHQVTQMGQEVILRCVPISNHLYFYWYRQILGQKVEFLVSFYNNEISEKSEIFDDQFSVERPDGSNFTLKIRSTKLEDSAMYFCASSESSSDGELFFGEGSRLTVL.

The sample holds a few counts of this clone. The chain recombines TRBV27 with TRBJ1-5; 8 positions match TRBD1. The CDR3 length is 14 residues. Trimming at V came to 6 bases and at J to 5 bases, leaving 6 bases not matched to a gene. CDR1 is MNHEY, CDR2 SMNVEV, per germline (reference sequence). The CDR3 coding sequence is TGTGCCAGCAGGATAACAGGGGGAGATCAGCCCCAGCATTTT. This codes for CASRITGGDQPQHF.

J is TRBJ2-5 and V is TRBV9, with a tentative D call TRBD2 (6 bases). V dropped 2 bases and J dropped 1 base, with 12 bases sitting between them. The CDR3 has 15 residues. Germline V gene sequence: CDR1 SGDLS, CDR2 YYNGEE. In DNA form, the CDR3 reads TGTGCCAGCAGCGTGGGCCCGGGGGTCCAAGAGACCCAGTACTTC. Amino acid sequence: CASSVGPGVQETQYF.

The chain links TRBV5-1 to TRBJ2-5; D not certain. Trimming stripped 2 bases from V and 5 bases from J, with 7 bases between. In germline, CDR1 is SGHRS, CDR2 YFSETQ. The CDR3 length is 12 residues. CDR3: CASSFPGETQYF. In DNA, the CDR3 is TGCGCCAGCAGCTTCCCAGGCGAGACCCAGTACTTC.

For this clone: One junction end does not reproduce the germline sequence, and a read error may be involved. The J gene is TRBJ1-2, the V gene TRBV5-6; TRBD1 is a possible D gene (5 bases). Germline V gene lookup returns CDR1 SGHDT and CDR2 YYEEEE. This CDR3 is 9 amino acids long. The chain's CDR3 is CANSGACPF. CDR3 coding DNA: TGTGCCAACAGTGGGGCATGCCCCTTC.

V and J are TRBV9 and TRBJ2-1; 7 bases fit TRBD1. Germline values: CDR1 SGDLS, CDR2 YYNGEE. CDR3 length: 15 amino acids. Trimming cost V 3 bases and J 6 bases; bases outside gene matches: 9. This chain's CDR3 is CASSEGANWGNEQFF. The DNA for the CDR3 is TGTGCCAGCAGCGAGGGGGCTAATTGGGGCAATGAGCAGTTCTTC.

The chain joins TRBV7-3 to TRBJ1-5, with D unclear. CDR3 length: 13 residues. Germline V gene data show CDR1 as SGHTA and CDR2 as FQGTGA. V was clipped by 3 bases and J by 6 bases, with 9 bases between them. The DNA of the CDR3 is TGTGCCAGCAGCTTGAATACGGGTCAGCCCCAGCATTTT. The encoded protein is CASSLNTGQPQHF.

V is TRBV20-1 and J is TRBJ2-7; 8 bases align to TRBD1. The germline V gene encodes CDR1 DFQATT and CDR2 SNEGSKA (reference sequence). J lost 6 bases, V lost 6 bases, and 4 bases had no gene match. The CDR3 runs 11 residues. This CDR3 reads CSAGQGPEQYF. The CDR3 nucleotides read TGCAGTGCCGGACAGGGTCCCGAGCAGTACTTC.

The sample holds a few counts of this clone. In nucleotides, the CDR3 is TGCGCCAGCAGCCCGGACAGGGGCGCGTATGAGCAGTTCTTC. It is translated as CASSPDRGAYEQFF. The chain joins TRBV5-1 to TRBJ2-1; 9 bases are a match to TRBD1. V gave up 4 bases and J gave up 8 bases; unmatched junction bases: 7. Germline CDR1 and CDR2: SGHRS and YFSETQ. The CDR3 contains 14 residues.

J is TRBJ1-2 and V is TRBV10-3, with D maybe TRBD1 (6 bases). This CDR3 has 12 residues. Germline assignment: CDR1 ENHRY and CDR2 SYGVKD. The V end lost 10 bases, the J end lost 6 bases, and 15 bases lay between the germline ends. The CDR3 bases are TGTGCCAGCAAGACAGGCCCCGATGGCTACACCTTC. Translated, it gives CASKTGPDGYTF.

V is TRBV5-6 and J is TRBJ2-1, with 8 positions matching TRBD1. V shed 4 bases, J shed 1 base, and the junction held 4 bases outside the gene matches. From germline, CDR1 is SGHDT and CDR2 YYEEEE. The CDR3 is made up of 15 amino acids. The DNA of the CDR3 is TGTGCCAGCAGCACCGGACAGGGTTCCTACAATGAGCAGTTCTTC. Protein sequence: CASSTGQGSYNEQFF.

The CDR3 region has the DNA TGTGCCAGCAGCTTCCCGAGGGCGCTGGGGGAGACCCAGTACTTC. Translated, it gives CASSFPRALGETQYF. J is TRBJ2-5 and V is TRBV7-2, with D tentatively TRBD2 (5 bases). Germline loops: CDR1 SGHTA, CDR2 FQGNSA. The CDR3 is 15 amino acids. The V and J ends lost 3 bases and 5 bases respectively, with 16 bases between them. The full variable domain, rest sourced from reference TRBV7-2 and TRBJ2-5, is GAGVSQSPSNKVTEKGKDVELRCDPISGHTALYWYRQSLGQGLEFLIYFQGNSAPDKSGLPSDRFSAERTGGSVSTLTIQRTQQEDSAVYLCASSFPRALGETQYFGPGTRLLVL.

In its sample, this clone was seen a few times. The CDR3 reads CASSKWTEASNEQFF. The CDR3 DNA sequence: TGTGCCAGCAGCAAATGGACAGAGGCTAGCAATGAGCAGTTCTTC. The gene calls are TRBV21-1 and TRBJ2-1; the table's D gene call, TRBD1, was not cross checked with the DNA. TRBV21-1 is labeled a pseudogene. The CDR3 is made up of 15 amino acids.

The CDR3: CAWSGTVAMRQFF. CDR3 coding DNA: TGTGCCTGGAGTGGGACAGTCGCAATGAGGCAGTTCTTC. This rearrangement joins TRBV30 to TRBJ2-1, with a weak D call TRBD1 (6 bases). Per the germline V gene, CDR1 is GTSNPN and CDR2 is SVGIG (reference sequence). The CDR3 spans 13 residues. Trimming stripped 1 base from V and 12 bases from J, with 16 bases between.

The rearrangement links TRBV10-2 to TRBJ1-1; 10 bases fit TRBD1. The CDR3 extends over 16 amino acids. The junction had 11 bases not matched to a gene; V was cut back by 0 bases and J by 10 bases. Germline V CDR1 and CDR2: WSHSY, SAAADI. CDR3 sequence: CASSESSWTGGQRAFF. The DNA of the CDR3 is TGCGCCAGCAGTGAGTCCTCATGGACAGGGGGTCAACGAGCTTTCTTT.

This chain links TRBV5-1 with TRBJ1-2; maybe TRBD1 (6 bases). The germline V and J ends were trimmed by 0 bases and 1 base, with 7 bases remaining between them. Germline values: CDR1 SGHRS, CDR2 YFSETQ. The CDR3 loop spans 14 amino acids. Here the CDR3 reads CASSLGTVNYGYTF. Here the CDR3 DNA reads TGCGCCAGCAGCTTGGGGACAGTTAACTATGGCTACACCTTC.

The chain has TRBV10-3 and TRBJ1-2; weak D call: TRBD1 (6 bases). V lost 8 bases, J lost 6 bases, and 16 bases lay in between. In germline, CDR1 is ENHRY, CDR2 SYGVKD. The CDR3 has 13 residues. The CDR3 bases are TGTGCCATCCGTCCAGGGGAGAAAGATGGCTACACCTTC. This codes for CAIRPGEKDGYTF.

For the CDR3, the DNA is TGTGCCAGTAGTATAGGGACTCCCGAGCAGTTCTTC. Translation gives CASSIGTPEQFF. The chain is built from TRBV19 and TRBJ2-1; TRBD2 might be the D (5 bases). CDR1 LNHDA and CDR2 SQIVND come from the germline V gene (reference sequence). V lost 1 base, J lost 10 bases, and 8 bases lay in between. The CDR3 totals 12 residues.

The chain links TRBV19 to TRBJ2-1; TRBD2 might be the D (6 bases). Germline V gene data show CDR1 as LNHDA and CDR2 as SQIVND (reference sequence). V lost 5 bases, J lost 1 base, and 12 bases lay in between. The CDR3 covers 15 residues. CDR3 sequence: CASSGAGRSYNEQFF. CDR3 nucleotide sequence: TGTGCCAGTAGTGGCGCGGGACGTTCCTACAATGAGCAGTTCTTC.

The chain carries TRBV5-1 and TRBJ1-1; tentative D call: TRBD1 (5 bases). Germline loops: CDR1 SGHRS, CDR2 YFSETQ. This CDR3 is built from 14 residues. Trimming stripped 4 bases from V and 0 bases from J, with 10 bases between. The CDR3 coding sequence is TGCGCCAGCAGCGGCGGGGGAATGAACACTGAAGCTTTCTTT. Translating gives CASSGGGMNTEAFF.

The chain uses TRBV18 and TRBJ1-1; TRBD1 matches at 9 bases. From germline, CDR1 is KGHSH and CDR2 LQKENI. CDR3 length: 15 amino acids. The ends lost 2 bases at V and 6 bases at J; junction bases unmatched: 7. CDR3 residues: CASSPNTGGGSEAFF. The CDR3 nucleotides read TGTGCCAGCTCACCAAATACAGGGGGCGGTTCTGAAGCTTTCTTT.

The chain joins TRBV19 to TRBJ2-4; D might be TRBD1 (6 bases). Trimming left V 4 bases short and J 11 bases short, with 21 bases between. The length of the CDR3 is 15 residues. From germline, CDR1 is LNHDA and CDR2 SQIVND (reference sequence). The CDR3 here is CASSKGDRMKEVQYF. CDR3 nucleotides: TGTGCCAGTAGTAAAGGAGACAGGATGAAGGAGGTTCAGTACTTC.

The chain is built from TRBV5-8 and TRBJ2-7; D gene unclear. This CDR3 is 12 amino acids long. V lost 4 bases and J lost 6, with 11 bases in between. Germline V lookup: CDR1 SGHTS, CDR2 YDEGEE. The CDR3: CASSPEVGEQYF. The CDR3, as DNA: TGTGCCAGCAGCCCTGAGGTGGGCGAGCAGTACTTC. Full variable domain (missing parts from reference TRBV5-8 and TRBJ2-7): EAGVTQSPTHLIKTRGQQATLRCSPISGHTSVYWYQQALGLGLQFLLWYDEGEERNRGNFPPRFSGRQFPNYSSELNVNALELEDSALYLCASSPEVGEQYFGPGTRLTVT.

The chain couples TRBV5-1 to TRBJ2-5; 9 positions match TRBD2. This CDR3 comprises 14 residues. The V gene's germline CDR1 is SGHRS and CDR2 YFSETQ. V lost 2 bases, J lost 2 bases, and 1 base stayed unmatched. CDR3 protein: CASSFAGGQETQYF. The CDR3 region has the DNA TGCGCCAGCAGCTTTGCGGGGGGGCAAGAGACCCAGTACTTC.

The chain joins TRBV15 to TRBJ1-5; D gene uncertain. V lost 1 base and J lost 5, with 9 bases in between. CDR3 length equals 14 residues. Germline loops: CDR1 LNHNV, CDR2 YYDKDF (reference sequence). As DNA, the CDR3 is TGTGCCACCAGCAGAGTCAACAAAGATCAGCCCCAGCATTTT. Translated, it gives CATSRVNKDQPQHF.

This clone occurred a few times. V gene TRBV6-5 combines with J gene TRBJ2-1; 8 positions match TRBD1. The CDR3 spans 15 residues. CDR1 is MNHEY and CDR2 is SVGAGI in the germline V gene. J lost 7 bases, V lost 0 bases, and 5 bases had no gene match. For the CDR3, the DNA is TGTGCCAGCAGTTACTCGACAGGGGCTGGGAATGAGCAGTTCTTC. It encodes CASSYSTGAGNEQFF.

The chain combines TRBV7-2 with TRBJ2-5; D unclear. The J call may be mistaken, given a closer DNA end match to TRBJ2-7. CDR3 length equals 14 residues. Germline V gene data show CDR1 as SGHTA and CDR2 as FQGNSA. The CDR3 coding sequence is TGTGCCAGCAGCTCTCCCATCAGGTTCTACGAGCAGTACTTC. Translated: CASSSPIRFYEQYF.

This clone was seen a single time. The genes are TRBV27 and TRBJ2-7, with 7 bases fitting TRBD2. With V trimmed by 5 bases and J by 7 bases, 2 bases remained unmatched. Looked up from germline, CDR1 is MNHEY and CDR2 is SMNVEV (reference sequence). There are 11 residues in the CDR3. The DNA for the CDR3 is TGTGCCAGCAGTCTCGGGGGGGAGCAGTACTTC. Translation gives CASSLGGEQYF.